The following is a T cell receptor beta chain sequence with its context. The antigen it recognizes is unknown. Base qualities were left out, and no much larger clone turns up one base away. The data are from a study of OX40 agonist ivuxolimab in advanced cancers. Regarding the complete study: Ivuxolimab was an agonistic, fully human IgG2 monoclonal antibody directed against OX40 (CD134), a costimulatory receptor. Intravenous ivuxolimab was administered to patients every 2 weeks at six dose levels: 0.01, 0.1, 0.3, 1.5, 3 and 10 mg/kg. In the dose-escalation cohort, 70% to 90% of patients were male, and the mean age was 60 years with a range of about 23 to 79. Partial responses occurred in three dose-escalation patients: two with cutaneous melanoma and one with hepatocellular carcinoma. The paper describes the monotherapy dose-escalation part (N = 52 patients) of the phase I trial of ivuxolimab. Peripheral TCRbeta sequencing was intended to test whether TCR sequence diversity was altered and clonal T-cell expansion was caused by ivuxolimab. Prior anti-PD-1, anti-PD-L1 or anti-CTLA-4 therapy was permitted, and checkpoint inhibitors had been received by around 39% of dose-escalation patients. Of the approximately 50 patients in dose escalation, some 20 had hepatocellular carcinoma, some 15 had melanoma, 9 had renal cell carcinoma and 9 had head and neck cancer. General conclusions and limits of the study: Low levels of normalized T-cell clonal expansion were also seen in some nonresponding patients. At doses from 0.1 to 3.0 mg/kg, clonal expansion was seen in both CD4+ and CD8+ blood T cells between baseline and week 6. In the 0.1-3.0 mg/kg groups, partial responders were among the patients with the lowest normalized peripheral clonal expansion, particularly in CD8+ T cells. On average, CD8+ T cells showed more expanded clones than CD4+ T cells after ivuxolimab. The antigen specificity of the clonally expanded peripheral T cells was not determined.

Patients with a history of autoimmune disease or receiving systemic immunosuppression were excluded from the trial. Peripheral blood for TCR sequencing was collected from all dose cohorts at baseline, on cycle 4 day 1, and on cycle 7 day 1. Samples were obtained from an open-label, multicenter, first-in-human phase I dose-escalation trial of ivuxolimab. Adults with locally advanced or metastatic melanoma, renal cell carcinoma, hepatocellular carcinoma or head and neck squamous cell carcinoma were enrolled in the trial. Before TCR sequencing, CD4+ T cells and CD8+ T cells from peripheral blood were sorted into separate populations. CDR1 and CDR2 were assigned from the germline V gene as SQVTM and ANQGSEA. The CDR3, cysteine through phenylalanine, is 11 amino acids long. Kept here is only the CDR3 DNA, which spans 33 bases and is read in frame from base 1. V was cut back by 3 bases and J by 7 bases, leaving a gap of 9 bases between them.

For sequencing of the TCRbeta CDR3 region, genomic DNA was extracted from the sorted cells. The immunoSEQ Assay was used to sequence the TCRbeta CDR3 regions. The table was pulled from immuneACCESS by TCRdb, which kept in-frame rearrangements only. Such tables lose some clones; where checked, under half of the loss comes from unresolved V genes, and the rest has no known cause. Present in this sample are 35,000 or so clones, 70% to 85% of which were seen just once. Over 20% of the sample belongs to the ten largest clones. The sequence was collected from an adult with an advanced solid tumor such as melanoma, head and neck, liver or kidney cancer. In this chain, TRBV29-1 is recombined with TRBJ1-2; TRBD1 is possibly the D segment (5 matching bases). This specimen consisted of CD4+ or CD8+ T cells sorted from blood, obtained in a trial of the OX40 agonist ivuxolimab. The sequenced DNA: TGCAGCGTTGAGTCGGGGGTTGGCTACACCTTC. Its protein is CSVESGVGYTF.